What follows is one TCR beta chain and its context. The germline CDR1 and CDR2 sequences are LNHDA and SQIVND (reference sequence). The CDR3 covers 15 residues. V lost 5 bases, J lost 2 bases, and 15 bases lay in between. This sample is part of a study of blood T cell repertoires in COVID-19. Study overall: The United States, Italy and Spain provided the acute and convalescent COVID-19 samples. Sources were T cells, B-cell-depleted T cells, or PBMCs; the material itself was cDNA or gDNA.

While infection was still active, Seattle patients were enrolled and then followed longitudinally. Profiled with immunoSEQ multiplex PCR; TCRdb holds only in-frame clones, not every one. This sample has some 130,000 clones, with 80% to 90% found just once. The chain combines TRBV19 with TRBJ1-1; D remains ambiguous. The origin of this receptor is a man in his fifties or sixties with COVID-19, enrolled during active disease. Sample: peripheral blood. Here the CDR3 reads CASSSSGLTNTEAFF. The CDR3 DNA is TGTGCCAGTAGTTCATCCGGACTAACCAACACTGAAGCTTTCTTT.